The 15 T cell receptor beta chains below all came from one sample that was sequenced in a study of T-cell memory formation after mild COVID-19. TCRdb fed the 5' RACE reads into MiXCR, producing one record per CDR3 protein. The sample has roughly 350,000 distinct CDR3 sequences, approximately 21% seen once; the top ten hold roughly an eighth. The sample was PBMCs or a T cell subset sorted from them (not recorded which). The receptor set was obtained from an adult woman who had mild COVID-19 (a few samples of this study predate the infection). Cell type and time point are not known.

The J gene is TRBJ2-1, the V gene TRBV7-7; TRBD1 agrees at 10 bases. The ends lost 5 bases at V and 6 bases at J; junction bases unmatched: 7. This CDR3 is built from 15 residues. Germline V gene sequence: CDR1 SSHAT, CDR2 FNYEAQ (reference sequence). This CDR3 is CASSPGTGVSNEQFF. The DNA of the CDR3 is TGTGCCAGCAGCCCCGGGACAGGGGTGAGCAATGAGCAGTTCTTC.

V and J are TRBV18 and TRBJ2-1; perhaps TRBD2 as D (6 bases). Germline CDR1 KGHSH, CDR2 LQKENI. Trimming left V 2 bases short and J 9 bases short, with 8 bases between. This CDR3 is built from 12 residues. CDR3 DNA: TGTGCCAGCTCACCATACGGGAGTGAGCAGTTCTTC. Its translation is CASSPYGSEQFF.

This sequence joins TRBV11-3 and TRBJ2-5; 11 positions match TRBD2. CDR1 and CDR2 (germline): SGHNT, YENEEA. V was pared by 5 bases and J by 3 bases, with 8 bases of the junction left unmatched. The CDR3 consists of 16 residues. CDR3 nucleotide sequence: TGTGCCAGCAGCACACCTTTTAGCGGGAGGGAAGAGACCCAGTACTTC. Protein sequence: CASSTPFSGREETQYF.

CDR3 loop: CATSRIHEQYF. The CDR3 DNA is TGTGCCACTTCCCGGATCCACGAGCAGTACTTC. The chain uses TRBV6-2 or TRBV6-3 and TRBJ2-7; D is unresolved. Per germline, CDR1 MNHEY and CDR2 SVGEGT. V was shortened by 10 bases and J by 5 bases, with 12 bases between the two germline ends. The CDR3 runs to 11 residues.

V usage is TRBV7-2 and J usage is TRBJ2-7; TRBD1 aligns across 9 bases. This CDR3 contains 17 residues. The V gene end was trimmed by 4 bases and the J gene end by 3 bases; junction bases not matched to a gene: 13. Germline CDR1 is SGHTA and CDR2 is FQGNSA. The CDR3 region has the DNA TGTGCCAGCAGCTCACCCCTTCGGGGACAGGGTATCTACGAGCAGTACTTC. It specifies CASSSPLRGQGIYEQYF.

This clonotype was found a few times. The chain has TRBV4-3 and TRBJ2-1, with 12 nucleotides matching TRBD1. V lost 4 bases to trimming and J lost 7 bases; unmatched junction nucleotides: 5. Germline loops: CDR1 LGHNA, CDR2 YSLEER. The CDR3 is 15 residues long. CDR3 in DNA: TGCGCCAGCAGCCTCGGGACAGGGGGCTCGAATGAGCAGTTCTTC. It specifies CASSLGTGGSNEQFF.

In its sample, this clonotype was seen a few times. This chain connects TRBV3-1 to TRBJ2-1, with 13 bases matching TRBD2. V trimming: 4 bases; J trimming: 8 bases; junction bases outside the gene matches: 11. The germline V gene has CDR1 LGHDT and CDR2 YNNKEL (reference sequence). CDR3 length: 17 amino acids. The CDR3 DNA is TGTGCCAGCAGCCTCCGAGGACTAGCGGGGGTCATCGATGAGCAGTTCTTC. Translated, it gives CASSLRGLAGVIDEQFF.

The J gene is TRBJ1-2, the V gene TRBV6-5; 10 bases line up with TRBD1. Germline CDR1 MNHEY, CDR2 SVGAGI. With 2 bases clipped from V and 6 bases from J, the junction kept 3 bases outside the gene matches. The CDR3 length is 14 residues. CDR3 in amino acids: CASSYLDRGHGYTF. CDR3 coding DNA: TGTGCCAGCAGTTACCTTGACAGGGGGCATGGCTACACCTTC.

This clonotype was found a few times. The chain links TRBV5-1 to TRBJ1-2, with D possibly matching TRBD1 (5 bases). The germline CDR1 and CDR2 sequences are SGHRS and YFSETQ. The CDR3 has 14 residues. V was cut by 1 base and J by 5 bases, with 12 bases left in between. Written as DNA, the CDR3 is TGCGCCAGCAGCTTGAGCGAGACAGTTTATGGCTACACCTTC. Residues: CASSLSETVYGYTF.

This clonotype has a single count. The rearrangement joins TRBV11-3 to TRBJ2-4; 9 positions agree with TRBD1. The CDR3 has 16 residues. Germline CDR1 is SGHNT and CDR2 is YENEEA. V gave up 6 bases and J gave up 7 bases; unmatched junction bases: 13. CDR3: CASRPGTGSLWNIQYF. The CDR3 region has the DNA TGTGCCAGCAGGCCCGGGACAGGGAGTTTATGGAACATTCAGTACTTC.

V and J are TRBV5-1 and TRBJ2-3; the D gene is possibly TRBD2 (5 bases). CDR3 size: 16 residues. V gave up 4 bases and J gave up 3 bases, with 18 bases separating them. CDR1 is SGHRS, CDR2 YFSETQ, per germline. CDR3 sequence: CASSRSTPGSTDTQYF. CDR3 nucleotide sequence: TGCGCCAGCAGCAGGAGTACACCGGGATCAACAGATACGCAGTATTTT.

The V call is TRBV29-1, the J call TRBJ1-1, with a weak D call TRBD1 (6 bases). The CDR3 spans 13 residues. CDR1 SQVTM and CDR2 ANQGSEA come from the germline V gene. The V end lost 5 bases, the J end lost 6 bases, and 16 bases lay between the germline ends. Here the CDR3 reads CSVPYDRNPEAFF. CDR3 sequence (DNA): TGCAGCGTTCCATACGACAGGAATCCTGAAGCTTTCTTT.

The DNA for the CDR3 is TGTGCCAGCAGCACCGCCGGGACAGGGAACTATGGCTACACCTTC. Amino acids: CASSTAGTGNYGYTF. The chain is built from TRBV5-5 and TRBJ1-2; 9 bases agree with TRBD1. This CDR3 comprises 15 residues. V lost 4 bases and J lost 2; bases outside the gene matches: 6. Germline V gives CDR1 SGHKS, CDR2 YYEKEE (reference sequence).

This chain uses TRBV5-1 with TRBJ2-7; 8 bases agree with TRBD1. Germline V gene lookup returns CDR1 SGHRS and CDR2 YFSETQ. Unmatched junction bases numbered 6, after V lost 3 bases and J lost 1 base. This CDR3 region has 15 residues. The CDR3 protein is CASSSTTGVSYEQYF. In DNA, the CDR3 is TGCGCCAGCAGCTCAACGACAGGGGTGTCCTACGAGCAGTACTTC. Looking up the rest from reference TRBV5-1 and TRBJ2-7 gives the full variable domain: KAGVTQTPRYLIKTRGQQVTLSCSPISGHRSVSWYQQTPGQGLQFLFEYFSETQRNKGNFPGRFSGRQFSNSRSEMNVSTLELGDSALYLCASSSTTGVSYEQYFGPGTRLTVT.

The J gene is TRBJ2-3, the V gene TRBV5-1; TRBD2 might be the D (7 bases). V was cut by 7 bases and J by 4 bases, with 19 bases left in between. The CDR3 totals 15 residues. CDR1 and CDR2 from the germline V gene are SGHRS and YFSETQ. The CDR3 protein is CASSWGAGDSDTQYF. CDR3 coding DNA: TGCGCCAGCTCCTGGGGGGCGGGAGACTCAGATACGCAGTATTTT.